This T cell receptor beta chain was documented in a study of blood T cell dynamics during melanoma immunotherapy. Study-wide background: First-line therapy was either pembrolizumab or nivolumab with ipilimumab for metastatic melanoma.

This clone came up once. Described time point: week 3, after first cycle of checkpoint inhibitor. Disease control meant complete response, partial response or stable disease at 12 weeks. Patients had no prior systemic cancer treatment, immunosuppressants or other active cancers. Each bulk PBMC sample had approximately 400 ng DNA loaded. The protocol was immunoSEQ multiplex PCR, while the TCRdb copy is restricted to in-frame clones and leaves out a portion. This table has over 3,500 clones, around 76% appearing once. This CDR3 has 16 amino acids. Trimming cost V 1 base and J 4 bases; bases outside gene matches: 5. Germline assignment: CDR1 SGHTA and CDR2 FQGNSA.

The sequenced sample was blood, obtained from a patient treated with checkpoint blockade. The chain has TRBV7-2 and TRBJ1-1; 11 bases are shared with TRBD1. The sequence derives from a human donor with melanoma. In DNA, the CDR3 is TGTGCCAGCAGCTTAGACACCGGGACAGGGGGCACTGAAGCTTTCTTT. Translation: CASSLDTGTGGTEAFF. Full variable domain (rest looked up from reference TRBV7-2 and TRBJ1-1): GAGVSQSPSNKVTEKGKDVELRCDPISGHTALYWYRQSLGQGLEFLIYFQGNSAPDKSGLPSDRFSAERTGGSVSTLTIQRTQQEDSAVYLCASSLDTGTGGTEAFFGQGTRLTVV.